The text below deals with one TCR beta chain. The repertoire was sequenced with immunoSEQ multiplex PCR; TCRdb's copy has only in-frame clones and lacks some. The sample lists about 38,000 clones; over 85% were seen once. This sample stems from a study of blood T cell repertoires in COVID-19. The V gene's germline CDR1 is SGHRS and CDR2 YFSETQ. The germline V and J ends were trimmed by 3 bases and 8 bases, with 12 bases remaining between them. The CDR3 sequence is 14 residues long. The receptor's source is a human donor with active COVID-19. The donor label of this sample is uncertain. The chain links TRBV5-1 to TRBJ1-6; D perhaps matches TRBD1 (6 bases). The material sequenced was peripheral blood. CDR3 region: CASSSGQLDSPLHF. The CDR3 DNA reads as TGCGCCAGCAGCTCCGGACAGTTGGATTCACCCCTCCACTTT.